Sequencing of this T cell receptor (beta chain) was carried out in a study of shared clonotypes between healthy human individuals. Study-level information: Every donor yielded three CD4 naive, three CD4 memory, two CD8 naive and one CD8 memory plate.

On this clone itself: Its antigen remains unknown.

The authors' processing: ImmunoSEQ output lacked quality scores and full-length reads, limiting matched filtering. The protocol was immunoSEQ multiplex PCR, while the TCRdb copy is restricted to in-frame clones and leaves out a portion. V and J calls and clone size come straight from that table; D and trimming were deduced from the DNA. The data contain 950,000 to 1,300,000 clones, roughly 70% of them singletons. Study-wide findings and caveats: The study found approximately 5% of naive CD4 clonotypes shared across a handful of donors.

The donors, all of them Caucasian adults, lived in Nashville, Tennessee. CDR3 length: 12 residues. The V end lost 6 bases, the J end lost 2 bases, and 8 bases lay between the germline ends. Per the germline V gene, CDR1 is ENHRY and CDR2 is SYGVKD. The chain carries TRBV10-3 and TRBJ2-7, with unresolved D. The source of this sequence is a young man in good health. The sequenced material came from memory CD4+ T cells sorted from blood. Stated subset: CD45RA-negative fraction. The CDR3 here is CAISTDTYEQYF. CDR3 bases: TGTGCCATCAGCACCGATACCTACGAGCAGTACTTC.